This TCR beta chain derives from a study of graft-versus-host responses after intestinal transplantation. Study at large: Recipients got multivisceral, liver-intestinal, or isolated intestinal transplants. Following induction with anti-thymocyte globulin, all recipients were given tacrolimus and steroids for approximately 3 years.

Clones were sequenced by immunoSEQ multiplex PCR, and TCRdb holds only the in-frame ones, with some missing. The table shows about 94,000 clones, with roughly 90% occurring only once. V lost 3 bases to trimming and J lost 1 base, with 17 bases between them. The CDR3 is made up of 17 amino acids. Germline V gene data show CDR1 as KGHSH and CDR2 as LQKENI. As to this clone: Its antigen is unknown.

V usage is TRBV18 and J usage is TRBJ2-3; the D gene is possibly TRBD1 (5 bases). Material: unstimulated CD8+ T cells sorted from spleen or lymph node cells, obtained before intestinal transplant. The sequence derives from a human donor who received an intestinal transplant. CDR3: CASSPWKGFPRTDTQYF. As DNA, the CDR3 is TGTGCCAGCTCACCTTGGAAGGGGTTCCCCCGCACAGATACGCAGTATTTT.